The rows below give T cell receptor beta chains drawn from one sample of a study of T cells in Graves' hyperthyroidism and ophthalmopathy. In TCRdb, the multiplex PCR reads were re-called with MiXCR into one record per CDR3 protein. The sample lists about 410,000 distinct CDR3 sequences; 14% to 15% were seen once. Input material: blood. The receptor source for this set is a man between 18 and 29 years old with Graves' ophthalmopathy. CDR3s include the opening cysteine and the closing phenylalanine or tryptophan. D genes are given only for firm matches. Not all rows give a size; the values are once, few, many and, for expanded clones, a class.

V gene	clone size	J gene	CDR3 length	D gene	CDR3 DNA	CDR3 protein
TRBV20-1	NA	TRBJ2-1	13	NA	TGCAGTGCCAACAGGGTCTTTTTCGATGAGCAGTTCTTC	CSANRVFFDEQFF
TRBV2	many	TRBJ2-7	13	TRBD1	TGTGCCGGCACCGGGACAGGGGTTTACGAGCAGTACTTC	CAGTGTGVYEQYF
TRBV7-8	many	TRBJ2-7	14	NA	TGTGCCAGCAGCTTCCGGGAACTTTCCCACGAGCAGTACTTC	CASSFRELSHEQYF
TRBV5-1	many	TRBJ1-2	14	NA	TGCGCCAGCAGCTTGGCCCCACCGCTATTGCGCTACACCTTC	CASSLAPPLLRYTF
TRBV7-9	many	TRBJ2-7	12	NA	TGTGCCAGCAGCTGGTCACCCCACGAGCAGTACTTC	CASSWSPHEQYF
TRBV27	NA	TRBJ2-1	16	TRBD2	TGTGCCAGCAGGAGCGGGAGGGGGAAATTCTACAATGAGCAGTTCTTC	CASRSGRGKFYNEQFF
TRBV4-1	NA	TRBJ2-3	18	NA	TGCGCCAGCAGCCGAGGGGTACTTCCGGCGGCTAGCACAGATACGCAGTATTTT	CASSRGVLPAASTDTQYF
TRBV5-6	many	TRBJ2-7	12	NA	TGTGCCAGCAGCTCTATCGACTACGAGCAGTACTTC	CASSSIDYEQYF
TRBV7-9	NA	TRBJ2-7	16	NA	TGTGCCATCAGCCACAAATCAGGCAGGAAGTCATACGAGCAGTACTTC	CAISHKSGRKSYEQYF
TRBV30	many	TRBJ1-2	12	NA	TGTGCCTGGAGTGGGGGAAACTATGGCTACACCTTC	CAWSGGNYGYTF
TRBV7-2	many	TRBJ2-7	13	NA	TGTGCCAGCAGCTTAGACAGGGACCACGAGCAGTACTTC	CASSLDRDHEQYF
TRBV10-3	few	TRBJ2-7	14	NA	TGTGCCATCAGTGATTTCGGACAGTTATACGAGCAGTACTTC	CAISDFGQLYEQYF
TRBV7-9	NA	TRBJ2-2	13	NA	TGTGCCAGCAGCTTAGCTGGGCTAGGGGAGCTGTTTTTT	CASSLAGLGELFF
TRBV19	many	TRBJ2-5	12	NA	TGTGCCAGTAGTATTTGGAGAGAGACCCAGTACTTC	CASSIWRETQYF
TRBV6-1	many	TRBJ2-7	15	NA	TGTGCCAGCAGTGAAGCGGGGGTGGTTACCTACGAGCAGTACTTC	CASSEAGVVTYEQYF
TRBV5-1	few	TRBJ2-2	16	NA	TGCGCCAGCAGCTTGGTTCCGGGACTGAACACCGGGGAGCTGTTTTTT	CASSLVPGLNTGELFF
TRBV12-3/TRBV12-4	many	TRBJ2-1	13	NA	TGTGCCAGCAGTTTAGCGGCGCTGGATGAGCAGTTCTTC	CASSLAALDEQFF
TRBV10-3	NA	TRBJ1-1	14	NA	TGTGCCATCAGCGAGGGGAGAGGGAACACTGAAGCTTTCTTT	CAISEGRGNTEAFF
TRBV11-2	many	TRBJ1-4	15	NA	TGTGCCAGCGCCCAAACGTCAGGCCATAATGAAAAACTGTTTTTT	CASAQTSGHNEKLFF
TRBV6-1	many	TRBJ2-7	13	NA	TGTGCCAGCGGGGTCAGGACCTACGGAGAGCAGTACTTC	CASGVRTYGEQYF
TRBV7-9	NA	TRBJ1-3	16	TRBD1	TGTGCCAGCAGTAGCGGACAGGGGGCTTCTGGAAACACCATATATTTT	CASSSGQGASGNTIYF
TRBV6-4	NA	TRBJ2-1	15	NA	TGTGCCAGCAGTGTTAGCCAGAGCTCCTACAATGAGCAGTTCTTC	CASSVSQSSYNEQFF
TRBV6-1	NA	TRBJ1-5	14	NA	TGTGCCAGCAGTGGTTCAGGGTTTAATCAGCCCCAGCATTTT	CASSGSGFNQPQHF
TRBV19	few	TRBJ1-5	15	NA	TGTGCCAGTAGTCGTAGGGACGCGGGCAATCAGCCCCAGCATTTT	CASSRRDAGNQPQHF
TRBV9	many	TRBJ2-3	16	NA	TGTGCCAGCAGCCCAGGAGCTAGCGCCTTCACAGATACGCAGTATTTT	CASSPGASAFTDTQYF
TRBV6-6	many	TRBJ1-1	13	TRBD1	TGTGCCAGCAGTTACGACCGGACAGGCCGAGCTTTCTTT	CASSYDRTGRAFF
TRBV5-1	many	TRBJ2-7	14	TRBD1	TGCGCCACCGCTGAGGGACAGGGGATGATCGAGCAGTACTTC	CATAEGQGMIEQYF
TRBV24-1	many	TRBJ2-7	14	TRBD1	TGTGCCACCAGCGACCGGGACAGGGGATACGAGCAGTACTTC	CATSDRDRGYEQYF
TRBV11-2	NA	TRBJ2-7	15	NA	TGTGCCAGCAGCTCCCCGAGGACGAGTGAGAACGAGCAGTACTTC	CASSSPRTSENEQYF
TRBV6-1	many	TRBJ1-1	12	NA	TGTGCCATCTATACACCCGGCACTGAAGCTTTCTTT	CAIYTPGTEAFF
TRBV30	NA	TRBJ2-2	13	NA	TGTGCCTGGAGTGATTGGAACACCGGGGAGCTGTTTTTT	CAWSDWNTGELFF
TRBV6-1	many	TRBJ2-1	13	NA	TGTGCCAGCAGTAGGGAGATACGCAATGAGCAGTTCTTC	CASSREIRNEQFF
TRBV30	NA	TRBJ1-6	13	TRBD1	TGTGCCTGGTCCGGGACAGGGCAGTCACCCCTCCACTTT	CAWSGTGQSPLHF
TRBV12-3/TRBV12-4	many	TRBJ2-1	16	TRBD2	TGTGCCAGCAGTTACCCCCGTAGCGGGAGTACAATTGAGCAGTTCTTC	CASSYPRSGSTIEQFF
TRBV6-1	many	TRBJ1-5	12	NA	TGTGCCAGCAGTGAAAGGGACAACGCACAGCATTTT	CASSERDNAQHF
TRBV6-2/TRBV6-3	NA	TRBJ1-2	13	NA	TGTGCCAGCAGTTACGTGGCAACCTATGGCTACACCTTC	CASSYVATYGYTF
TRBV13	many	TRBJ2-3	15	TRBD2	TGTGCCAGCAGCCCAAGCGGGAACCTCAGAGATACGCAGTATTTT	CASSPSGNLRDTQYF
TRBV20-1	NA	TRBJ2-1	10	NA	TGCAGTTTTCAAAATGATGAGCAGTTCTTC	CSFQNDEQFF
TRBV5-1	NA	TRBJ2-4	16	TRBD2	TGCGCCAGCACTGCGGGGACTAGACTAGCCAAAAACATTCAGTACTTC	CASTAGTRLAKNIQYF
TRBV10-1	few	TRBJ2-5	14	TRBD1	TGCGCCAGCAGTGAGGGACAGGGGCTGAAGACCCAGTACTTC	CASSEGQGLKTQYF